The present T cell receptor (beta chain) was sequenced within a study of blood T cells in healthy people across ages. PCR was performed a second time for roughly 6 to 12 cycles using a sample-barcoded 5' primer and a J-beta primer mix. One entry per CDR3 protein results from TCRdb running MiXCR on the 5' RACE reads. Here the sample spans about 640,000 distinct CDR3 sequences, 58% being singletons. The receptor was derived from a man in his fifties or sixties in good health. Input material: blood.

CDR3 loop: CASSPSASYEQYF. For the CDR3, the DNA is TGCGCCAGCAGTCCCTCGGCGTCCTACGAGCAGTACTTC. The J gene is TRBJ2-7, the V gene TRBV10-1; D call uncertain. The CDR3 spans 13 residues. Germline lookup yields CDR1 WNHNN and CDR2 SYGVQD (reference sequence). V was pared by 5 bases and J by 1 base, with 9 bases between.